The 4 T cell receptor beta chains below come from one sample, sequenced in a study of cytomegalovirus exposure and HLA in healthy donors. PCR amplification relied on 60 Vbeta primers (plus 13 Jbeta primers). Clones were sequenced by immunoSEQ multiplex PCR, and TCRdb holds only the in-frame ones, with some missing. The repertoire holds roughly 67,000 clones, with 60% to 80% as singletons. The specimen was PBMCs. The receptors derive from a man aged 55 to 69 in good health and CMV-seropositive.

The chain is built from TRBV29-1 and TRBJ1-1; 9 nucleotides match TRBD1. J was trimmed by 4 bases and V by 7 bases; bases with no gene match: 13. CDR1 SQVTM and CDR2 ANQGSEA come from the germline V gene. The CDR3 runs to 15 residues. CDR3 sequence (DNA): TGCAGCGGACAGGGGGGTGTATCTCCGGGCACTGAAGCTTTCTTT. Amino acid sequence: CSGQGGVSPGTEAFF.

V and J are TRBV27 and TRBJ2-6; 9 nucleotides align to TRBD2. The CDR3 consists of 18 residues. Per germline, CDR1 MNHEY and CDR2 SMNVEV (reference sequence). J lost 2 bases, V lost 3 bases, and 8 bases had no gene match. The CDR3 here is CASSFRVAGVPGANVLTF. CDR3 bases: TGTGCCAGCAGTTTCCGGGTAGCGGGAGTCCCTGGGGCCAACGTCCTGACTTTC. The full variable domain, in which reference TRBV27 and TRBJ2-6 provide the parts outside the CDR3, is EAQVTQNPRYLITVTGKKLTVTCSQNMNHEYMSWYRQDPGLGLRQIYYSMNVEVTDKGDVPEGYKVSRKEKRNFPLILESPSPNQTSLYFCASSFRVAGVPGANVLTFGAGSRLTVL.

The rearrangement joins TRBV6-4 to TRBJ1-1; maybe TRBD1 (5 bases). CDR1 is MRHNA, CDR2 SNTAGT, per germline. V gave up 0 bases and J gave up 3 bases, with 14 bases separating them. The CDR3 extends over 16 amino acids. The CDR3 region is CASSDSGGWGYTEAFF. CDR3 coding DNA: TGTGCCAGCAGTGACTCCGGGGGGTGGGGATACACTGAAGCTTTCTTT.

V is TRBV11-2 and J is TRBJ2-1, with a possible D match to TRBD2 (5 bases). CDR1 SGHAT and CDR2 FQNNGV come from the germline V gene. V lost 5 bases and J lost 4, with 18 bases in between. The CDR3 contains 16 residues. CDR3 sequence (DNA): TGTGCCAGCAGCCTAGGCTGGCTAGCCGGATACAATGAGCAGTTCTTC. It yields the protein CASSLGWLAGYNEQFF. The full variable domain, its missing parts supplied by reference TRBV11-2 and TRBJ2-1, is EAGVAQSPRYKIIEKRQSVAFWCNPISGHATLYWYQQILGQGPKLLIQFQNNGVVDDSQLPKDRFSAERLKGVDSTLKIQPAKLEDSAVYLCASSLGWLAGYNEQFFGPGTRLTVL.